This paragraph reports one T cell receptor beta chain. Its target is unknown. The data were taken from a study of T cell responses to AZD1222 COVID-19 vaccine. Study-wide findings and caveats: Most donors were white British and more were female, and clonal diversity was possibly underestimated. Reports indicate that nearly half of spike-specific TCRs are directed at unmutated variant regions. Spike-wide coverage was observed for vaccine-associated CD4 TCRs, with dominant responses at 160-218 and 743-854.

The table came from immunoSEQ multiplex PCR; TCRdb's copy has only in-frame clones and leaves some out. The table includes 160,000 or so clones, around nine tenths detected once. Pooled together were second doses at about 4 or about 12 weeks. The sequence derives from an adult who received the AZD1222 COVID-19 vaccine. The specimen comprised peripheral blood, sampled 28 days after the second AZD1222 dose.

CDR3: CASSFGPGELFF. CDR3 coding DNA: TGTGCCAGCAGTTTTGGACCCGGGGAGCTGTTTTTT. The J gene is TRBJ2-2, the V gene TRBV27; D ambiguous. V was clipped by 3 bases and J by 6 bases, with 5 bases between them. The CDR3 is 12 amino acids. Per the germline V gene, CDR1 is MNHEY and CDR2 is SMNVEV (reference sequence).